Detailed here is one TCR beta chain. As yet, its antigen is unknown. The donors, all healthy, were Caucasians living in Russia, aged about 6 to 95. Sample-barcoded 5' priming and a J-beta primer mix drove a second PCR of roughly 7 to 11 cycles. TCRdb called the 5' RACE reads again in MiXCR, with one record for every CDR3 protein. The sample shows about 600,000 distinct CDR3 sequences, around half of them seen only once. The sample is drawn from a study of blood T cells in healthy people across ages. This CDR3 has 13 amino acids. CDR1 is SGHTA and CDR2 is FQGNSA in the germline V gene. Findings and caveats of the study: Any conclusive comparison of naive versus antigen-experienced cells was prevented by using unsorted PBMCs.

The sequenced sample was blood. The TCR sequence derives from a man aged 80 or over in good health. The chain links TRBV7-2 to TRBJ2-4; D might be TRBD2 (5 bases). TRBJ2-7 explains the end of the DNA better; the J call may be wrong. Here the CDR3 reads CASRPGFPYEQYF. The CDR3 DNA is TGTGCCAGCAGGCCGGGATTCCCCTACGAGCAGTACTTC.